This TCR beta chain was found in a study of T-cell memory formation after mild COVID-19 (dated by TCRdb to the early 2020s). A note on the overall study: TCR sequence clusters from the two donors were largely donor specific. In a couple of donors, T-cell clones that expanded and contracted after mild COVID-19 were followed by sequencing TCRalpha and TCRbeta repertoires longitudinally. The cohort was made up of two young adult volunteers, one female and one male, who were previously healthy.

Study-wide findings and limitations: Some responding clones were detected in pre-infection memory, suggesting pre-existing cross-reactive memory T cells joined the SARS-CoV-2 response. From day 15 to 85, contracting clones showed balanced CD4/CD8 phenotypes, whereas a second wave of clones that expanded from day 15 to 37 leaned towards CD4+. SARS-CoV-2 specificity of the second-wave clones peaking on day 37 was not confirmed. Contracting CD4+ clones were found mainly in CM and EM memory subsets, while CD8+ clones were enriched in EMRA. The study covered only two mild cases, and larger cohorts including severe cases with pre-infection samples were considered necessary.

Ficoll-Paque density gradient centrifugation was used to isolate PBMCs. Instrument used: Illumina NovaSeq 6000. cDNA libraries for TCRalpha and TCRbeta were prepared by 5'RACE using constant-segment primers, with sample barcodes and unique molecular identifiers added. Trizol reagent was used to extract RNA from every sample. Amplification of the libraries took two PCR steps, and the second step added a second sample barcode plus Illumina TruSeq adapters. The libraries were sequenced on an Illumina NovaSeq using 2 x 150 bp paired-end reads. The authors' analysis ran thus. Demultiplexing of reads and collapsing into UMI-guided consensus sequences were performed with migec v1.2.7. Using mixcr v2.1.11, UMI consensuses were aligned to TRA and TRB V and J templates and then assembled into clonotypes. Clonotypes were classified as expanded or contracted when called significant by both edgeR and NoisET, with noise models trained on biological replicates. edgeR calls used a false discovery rate-adjusted p below 0.01 and a log2 fold-change threshold of 1. As an exploratory analysis of dynamics, max-normalized trajectories of the 1000 most abundant clonotypes were examined with PCA combined with hierarchical clustering. Separately sequenced CD4+ and CD8+ repertoires were used to assign the CD4 or CD8 phenotype of responding clones. TCRdb reprocessing: public reads trimmed at Q25 with fastp, clones called with MiXCR, in-frame beta chains kept. Under each unique CDR3 protein, matching rows form one entry showing the most common genes and DNA. In this record, the V and J calls reflect TCRdb's handling and not the investigators' own analysis. This sample gives roughly 550,000 distinct CDR3 sequences in total; around 21% of them show up just once. Around an eighth of the sample comes from the top ten.

Points on this clonotype: Its antigen is not yet known. At one end the junction does not follow the germline gene, possibly because of a read error.

As encoded in the germline V gene (reference sequence), CDR1 is LNHNV while CDR2 is YYDKDF. The CDR3, from cysteine to phenylalanine, totals 16 residues. Left in the record is the CDR3 DNA by itself, 48 bases read in frame from the first base. Sequenced sample: PBMCs or a T cell subset sorted from them (not recorded which). Here the chain combines TRBV15 and TRBJ2-1, with 12 bases aligning to TRBD1. The origin of this receptor is an adult woman who had mild COVID-19 (a few samples of this study predate the infection). The sample titles of this study are shuffled in the database, so cell type and time point are left out; the donor was told from shared clones. The nucleotide sequence is TGTGCCACCAGCCGAGGAAGGGACAGGGGGCGGAATGAGCAGTTATTC. This sequence encodes CATSRGRDRGRNEQLF.